Listed below are T cell receptor beta chains from one sample, sequenced in a study of CD8 T cells in ankylosing spondylitis. One entry per CDR3 protein results from TCRdb running MiXCR on the 5' RACE reads. The data hold almost 400,000 distinct CDR3 sequences, with more than 20% observed a single time. The sequencing input was blood, either unsorted or a sorted T cell fraction (not recorded which). The origin of the receptors is a male donor with ankylosing spondylitis. Each CDR3 is given with its conserved first and last residue. The D gene is left open where the match is weak. Only some rows state a clone size, as once, few, many or a class for expanded clones.

cdr3_nt cdr3_aa clone_size j_call v_call d_call
TGTGCCAGCATCTCGGGCGGGAGTTTGAATGAGCAGTTCTTC CASISGGSLNEQFF NA TRBJ2-1 TRBV7-9 TRBD2
TGTGCCAGCAGCTTTGCGGGCGGGACCGGGGAGCTGTTTTTT CASSFAGGTGELFF few TRBJ2-2 TRBV11-2 NA
TGTGCCTGGAGTGGGTACAATGAGCAGTTCTTC CAWSGYNEQFF few TRBJ2-1 TRBV30 NA
TGTGCCAGCAAAGACCCGAACACCGGGGAGCTGTTTTTT CASKDPNTGELFF few TRBJ2-2 TRBV6-1 NA
TGCGCCAGCAGCCAAGAGGGACTAGCGGGAGGTATAGATACGCAGTATTTT CASSQEGLAGGIDTQYF few TRBJ2-3 TRBV4-1 TRBD2
TGTGCCAGCAGTTTATTAGGGGTCCGGACTGAAGCTTTCTTT CASSLLGVRTEAFF NA TRBJ1-1 TRBV12-3/TRBV12-4 NA
TGTGCCAGCGGCCGACTAGCGTCCGGGGAGCTGTTTTTT CASGRLASGELFF NA TRBJ2-2 TRBV3-1 TRBD2
TGTGCCAGCAGTTTTCTTAGGGGGGACTACGAGCAGTACTTC CASSFLRGDYEQYF NA TRBJ2-7 TRBV27 NA
TGCAGCGTTGCGGGGCAGCCGAACACTGAAGCTTTCTTT CSVAGQPNTEAFF NA TRBJ1-1 TRBV29-1 NA
TGTGCCAGCAGCTTTAGCGGGAGAAGGGGCTACGAGCAGTACTTC CASSFSGRRGYEQYF few TRBJ2-7 TRBV7-2 TRBD2
TGCGCCAGCAGCTTGGAGGGACGAACGTACAATGAGCAGTTCTTC CASSLEGRTYNEQFF NA TRBJ2-1 TRBV5-1 NA
TGTGCCAGCAGCCAAGATCTTAGGGGCGGCAATCAGCCCCAGCATTTT CASSQDLRGGNQPQHF NA TRBJ1-5 TRBV3-1 NA
TGCAGTGCCTTGGGGACAGGGGGTTCAGATGGCTACACCTTC CSALGTGGSDGYTF few TRBJ1-2 TRBV20-1 TRBD1
TGTGCCAGCAATCTTGGTCGGGGAGGGAGGTCCTACGAGCAGTACTTC CASNLGRGGRSYEQYF few TRBJ2-7 TRBV6-1 TRBD2
TGCAGCGTAAGAGGTAATTGGGACGAGCAGTACTTC CSVRGNWDEQYF NA TRBJ2-7 TRBV29-1 NA